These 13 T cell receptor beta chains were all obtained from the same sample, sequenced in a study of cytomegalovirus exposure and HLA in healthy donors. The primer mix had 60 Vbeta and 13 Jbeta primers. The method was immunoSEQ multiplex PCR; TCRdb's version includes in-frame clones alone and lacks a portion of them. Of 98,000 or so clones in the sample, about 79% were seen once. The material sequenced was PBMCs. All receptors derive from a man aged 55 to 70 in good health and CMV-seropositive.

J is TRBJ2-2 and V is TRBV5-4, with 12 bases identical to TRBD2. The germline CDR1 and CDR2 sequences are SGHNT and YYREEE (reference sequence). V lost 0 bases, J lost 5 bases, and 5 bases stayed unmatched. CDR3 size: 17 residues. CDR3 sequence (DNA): TGTGCCAGCAGCTTGGGGCTAGCGGGGGGGCCTACCGGGGAGCTGTTTTTT. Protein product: CASSLGLAGGPTGELFF.

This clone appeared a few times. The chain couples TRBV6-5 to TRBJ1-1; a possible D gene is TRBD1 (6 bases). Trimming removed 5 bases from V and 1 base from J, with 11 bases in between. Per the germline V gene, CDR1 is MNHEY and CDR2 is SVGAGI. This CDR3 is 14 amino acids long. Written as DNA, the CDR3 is TGTGCCAGCAGTACAGGGCTTTGGAACACTGAAGCTTTCTTT. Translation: CASSTGLWNTEAFF.

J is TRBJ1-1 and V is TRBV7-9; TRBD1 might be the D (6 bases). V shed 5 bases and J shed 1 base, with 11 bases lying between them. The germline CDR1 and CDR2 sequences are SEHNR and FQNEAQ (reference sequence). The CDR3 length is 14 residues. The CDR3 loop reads CASSEQGRNTEAFF. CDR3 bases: TGTGCCAGCAGCGAACAGGGTCGGAACACTGAAGCTTTCTTT.

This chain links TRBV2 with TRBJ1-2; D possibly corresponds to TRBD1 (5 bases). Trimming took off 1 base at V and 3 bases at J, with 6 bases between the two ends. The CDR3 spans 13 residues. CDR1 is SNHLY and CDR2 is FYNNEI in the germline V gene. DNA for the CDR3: TGTGCCAGCAGTGAAGGGGGGGACTATGGCTACACCTTC. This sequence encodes CASSEGGDYGYTF.

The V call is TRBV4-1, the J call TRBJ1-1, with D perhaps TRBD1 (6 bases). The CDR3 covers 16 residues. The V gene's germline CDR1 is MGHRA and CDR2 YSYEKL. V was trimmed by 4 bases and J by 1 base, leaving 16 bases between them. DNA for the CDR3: TGCGCCAGCAGCCCGGTCCCCGGACAGTGGAACACTGAAGCTTTCTTT. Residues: CASSPVPGQWNTEAFF.

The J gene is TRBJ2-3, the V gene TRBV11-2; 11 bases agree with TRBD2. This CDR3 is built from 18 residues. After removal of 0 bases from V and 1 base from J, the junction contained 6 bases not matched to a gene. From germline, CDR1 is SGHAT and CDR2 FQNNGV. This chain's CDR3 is CASSLDFTLAGGTDTQYF. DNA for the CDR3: TGTGCCAGCAGCTTAGACTTCACACTAGCGGGGGGCACAGATACGCAGTATTTT. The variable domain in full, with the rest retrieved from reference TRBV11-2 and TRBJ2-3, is EAGVAQSPRYKIIEKRQSVAFWCNPISGHATLYWYQQILGQGPKLLIQFQNNGVVDDSQLPKDRFSAERLKGVDSTLKIQPAKLEDSAVYLCASSLDFTLAGGTDTQYFGPGTRLTVL.

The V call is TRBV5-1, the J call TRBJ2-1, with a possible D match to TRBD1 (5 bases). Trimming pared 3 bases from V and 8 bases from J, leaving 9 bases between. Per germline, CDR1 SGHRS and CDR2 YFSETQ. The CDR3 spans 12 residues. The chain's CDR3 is CASSSQGYEQFF. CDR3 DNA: TGCGCCAGCAGCTCCCAGGGCTATGAGCAGTTCTTC.

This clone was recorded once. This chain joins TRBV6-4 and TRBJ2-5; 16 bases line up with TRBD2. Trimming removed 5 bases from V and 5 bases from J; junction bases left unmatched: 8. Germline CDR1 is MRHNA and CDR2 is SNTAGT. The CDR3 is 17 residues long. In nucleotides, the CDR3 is TGTGCCAGCAGTCAAGGGACTAGCGGGGGGGCCTGGGAGACCCAGTACTTC. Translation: CASSQGTSGGAWETQYF.

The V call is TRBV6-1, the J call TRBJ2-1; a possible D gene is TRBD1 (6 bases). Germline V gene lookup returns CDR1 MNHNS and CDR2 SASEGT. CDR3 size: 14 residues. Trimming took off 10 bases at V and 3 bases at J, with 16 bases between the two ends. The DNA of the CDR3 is TGTGCCACCAAGGGGGTCCCGAACTACAATGAGCAGTTCTTC. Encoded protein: CATKGVPNYNEQFF.

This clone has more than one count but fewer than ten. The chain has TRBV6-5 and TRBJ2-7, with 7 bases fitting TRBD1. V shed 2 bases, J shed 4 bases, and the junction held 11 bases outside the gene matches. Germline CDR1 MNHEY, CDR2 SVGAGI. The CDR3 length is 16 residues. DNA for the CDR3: TGTGCCAGCAGTTACGTTCTGGGACAGTTCTTTTACGAGCAGTACTTC. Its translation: CASSYVLGQFFYEQYF.

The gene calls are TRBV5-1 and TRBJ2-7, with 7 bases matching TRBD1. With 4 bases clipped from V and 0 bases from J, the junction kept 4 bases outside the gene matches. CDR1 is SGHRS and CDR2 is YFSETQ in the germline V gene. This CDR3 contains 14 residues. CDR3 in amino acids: CASSLGTASYEQYF. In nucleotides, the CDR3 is TGCGCCAGCAGCCTAGGGACAGCCTCCTACGAGCAGTACTTC. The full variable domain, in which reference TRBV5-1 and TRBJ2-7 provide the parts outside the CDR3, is KAGVTQTPRYLIKTRGQQVTLSCSPISGHRSVSWYQQTPGQGLQFLFEYFSETQRNKGNFPGRFSGRQFSNSRSEMNVSTLELGDSALYLCASSLGTASYEQYFGPGTRLTVT.

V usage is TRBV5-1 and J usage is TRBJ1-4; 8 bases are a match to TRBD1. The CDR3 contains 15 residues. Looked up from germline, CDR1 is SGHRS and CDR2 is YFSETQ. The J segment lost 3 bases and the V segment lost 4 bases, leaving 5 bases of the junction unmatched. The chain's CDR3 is CASSQSTGANEKLFF. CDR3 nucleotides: TGCGCCAGCAGCCAATCGACAGGGGCTAATGAAAAACTGTTTTTT.

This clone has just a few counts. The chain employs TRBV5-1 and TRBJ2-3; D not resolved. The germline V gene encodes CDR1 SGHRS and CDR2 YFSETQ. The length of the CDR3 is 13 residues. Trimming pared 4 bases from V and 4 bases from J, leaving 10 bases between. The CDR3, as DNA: TGCGCCAGCAGCCCACTTGCGTCAGATACGCAGTATTTT. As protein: CASSPLASDTQYF.